Listed below are T cell receptor delta chains from one sample, sequenced in a study of Vδ1+ human thymocytes. TCRdb reprocessed the multiplex PCR reads using CATT. The repertoire includes 45,000 to 75,000 delta-chain clones, over 13% of them detected once, and 0.3% to 0.45% sits in the top ten. The source material was Vdelta1+ gamma-delta thymocytes from the thymus. The receptors were sampled from a girl under two years old who had congenital heart surgery. The CDR3 runs from the conserved cysteine through the conserved F or W. Fields, in order: clone size, D gene, V gene, J gene, CDR3 protein, CDR3 DNA. The D gene is left open where the match is weak. A clone size is listed for some rows: how often the clone was seen (once, few, many), or a class if it is expanded.

>.|TRDD3|TRAV29/DV5|TRDJ1
CAASALPLGDTRRRWVRLIF
TGTGCCGCAAGCGCCCTTCCTCTGGGGGATACGCGAAGACGTTGGGTCAGACTCATCTTT
>.|TRDD3|TRDV1|TRDJ1
CALGEAPLPRFRLGDSYTDKLIF
TGTGCTCTTGGGGAAGCTCCCCTTCCGCGATTCAGGCTGGGGGATTCGTACACCGATAAACTCATCTTT
>few|TRDD3|TRDV1|TRDJ1
CALGESRSPTLFTGGSPDKLIF
TGTGCTCTTGGGGAAAGTAGGTCTCCTACCCTATTTACTGGGGGATCCCCTGATAAACTCATCTTT
>few|TRDD3|TRDV1|TRDJ1
CALGEGSNPTDKYWGIQTDKLIF
TGTGCTCTTGGGGAAGGGTCTAACCCTACGGATAAGTACTGGGGGATACAAACCGATAAACTCATCTTT
>.|TRDD2|TRAV29/DV5|TRDJ1
CAELPTSGGYTDKLIF
TGTGCAGAACTTCCTACGTCCGGGGGGTACACCGATAAACTCATCTTT
>few|TRDD3|TRDV1|TRDJ1
CALGEPPSPKGGGYDSYTDKLIF
TGTGCTCTTGGGGAGCCGCCTTCCCCGAAGGGGGGGGGATACGATTCGTACACCGATAAACTCATCTTT
>.|.|TRDV1|TRDJ1
CALGELGLPIGDTDKLIF
TGTGCTCTTGGGGAACTAGGCCTTCCCATCGGAGATACGGATAAACTCATCTTT
>.|TRDD3|TRDV1|TRDJ1
CALGEKPRGPYWGIGLHTDKLIF
TGTGCTCTTGGGGAAAAACCCAGGGGACCGTACTGGGGGATAGGCCTGCACACCGATAAACTCATCTTT
>.|TRDD3|TRDV1|TRDJ1
CALGETLTLGDTEWGYTDKLIF
TGTGCTCTTGGGGAAACCCTAACGTTGGGGGATACGGAGTGGGGTTACACCGATAAACTCATCTTT
>.|.|TRAV29/DV5|TRDJ4
CSVLLCSKFDLPLLGDLAFARPLIF
.
>few|TRDD3|TRDV1|TRDJ1
CALGELHPPTVLGEPDEDKLIF
TGTGCTCTTGGGGAACTCCATCCTCCTACTGTACTGGGGGAGCCAGACGAAGATAAACTCATCTTT
>.|.|TRDV1|TRDJ1
CALGVTYHDKLIF
TGTGCTCTTGGGGTCACCTACCACGATAAACTCATCTTT
>few|TRDD2|TRDV1|TRDJ1
CALGDSFLRADRGYTDKLIF
TGTGCTCTTGGGGACTCATTCCTACGGGCCGATAGAGGGTACACCGATAAACTCATCTTT
>few|TRDD3|TRDV1|TRDJ1
CALGELLSGGQYWGIRKRGLIF
TGTGCTCTTGGGGAACTATTGTCGGGCGGCCAATACTGGGGGATACGCAAGCGGGGACTCATCTTT
>few|.|TRDV1|TRDJ1
CALGELLQTHDKLIF
TGTGCTCTTGGGGAACTCTTGCAGACCCACGATAAACTCATCTTT
>.|.|TRDV1|TRDJ1
CALGECPWATYTDKLIF
TGTGCTCTTGGGGAATGTCCATGGGCTACGTACACCGATAAACTCATCTTT
>few|TRDD3|TRDV1|TRDJ1
CALGERQFLPVVLGDTTPDKLIF
TGTGCTCTTGGGGAACGGCAGTTCCTACCGGTTGTACTGGGGGATACGACACCCGATAAACTCATCTTT
>few|.|TRDV1|TRDJ1
CALGELPTFPPYTDKLIF
TGTGCTCTTGGGGAACTTCCTACGTTTCCCCCGTACACCGATAAACTCATCTTT
>many|TRDD3|TRDV1|TRDJ1
CALGEPLHIPVLGDRVYGDKLIF
TGTGCTCTTGGGGAGCCCCTCCACATTCCCGTACTGGGGGATAGGGTGTACGGCGATAAACTCATCTTT
>.|TRDD3|TRDV2|TRDJ2
CACGTGGYAYLAAQLFF
TGTGCCTGTGGCACTGGGGGATACGCGTATCTAGCAGCACAACTCTTCTTT
>few|TRDD3|TRDV1|TRDJ1
CALGELSVYLGDTEADKLIF
TGTGCTCTTGGGGAACTGTCGGTATATCTGGGGGATACAGAGGCCGATAAACTCATCTTT
>.|TRDD3|TRDV2|TRDJ2
CACEVGDRLAAQLFF
TGTGCCTGTGAGGTGGGGGATAGATTGGCAGCACAACTCTTCTTT
>.|.|TRDV1|TRDJ1
CALGPEPTAKGVGTEYTDKLIF
TGTGCTCTTGGACCGGAACCTACCGCAAAGGGGGTGGGGACCGAATACACCGATAAACTCATCTTT
>.|TRDD3|TRDV2|TRDJ1
CACPPGLNPKYWGIRSDKLIF
TGTGCCTGTCCCCCTGGGCTAAACCCAAAGTACTGGGGGATACGCTCCGATAAACTCATCTTT
>few|TRDD3|TRDV2|TRDJ3
CACDFPGTGGYVSSWDTRQMFF
TGTGCCTGTGACTTTCCTGGTACTGGGGGATACGTCTCCTCCTGGGACACCCGACAGATGTTTTTC
>few|TRDD3|TRDV1|TRDJ1
CALGKPPLLRSRGIPHTDKLIF
TGTGCTCTTGGGAAACCCCCCCTCCTACGTTCCCGGGGGATACCCCACACCGATAAACTCATCTTT
>medium-sized|TRDD3|TRDV2|TRDJ1
CACRTGGPNTDKLIF
TGTGCCTGCCGTACTGGGGGACCAAACACCGATAAACTCATCTTT
>few|.|TRDV2|TRDJ3
CACDFGSGGYCTWDTRQMFF
.
>.|.|TRDV1|TRDJ1
CALGTPNTSYRGIPIKLIF
TGTGCTCTTGGGACCCCAAATACTTCCTACCGGGGGATCCCCATTAAACTCATCTTT
>few|TRDD3|TRDV1|TRDJ1
CALGELYGTGGQGTDKLIF
TGTGCTCTTGGGGAACTGTACGGGACTGGGGGCCAAGGGACCGATAAACTCATCTTT
>.|.|TRDV1|TRDJ1
CALGDNSSNLFTVDLRYTDKLIF
TGTGCTCTTGGGGACAATTCCTCCAACTTGTTTACTGTGGATCTGAGGTACACCGATAAACTCATCTTT
>.|TRDD3|TRDV1|TRDJ1
CALGADRATTGGCDKLIF
TGTGCTCTTGGGGCCGACCGGGCCACTACTGGGGGATGCGATAAACTCATCTTT
>few|TRDD3|TRDV1|TRDJ1
CALGELPWGLLTDKLIF
TGTGCTCTTGGGGAACTCCCCTGGGGGTTACTTACCGATAAACTCATCTTT
>.|TRDD3|TRDV1|TRDJ1
CALGRDCVLGDPEGPGGLIF
TGTGCTCTTGGCCGAGATTGTGTACTGGGGGATCCCGAAGGGCCCGGGGGACTCATCTTT